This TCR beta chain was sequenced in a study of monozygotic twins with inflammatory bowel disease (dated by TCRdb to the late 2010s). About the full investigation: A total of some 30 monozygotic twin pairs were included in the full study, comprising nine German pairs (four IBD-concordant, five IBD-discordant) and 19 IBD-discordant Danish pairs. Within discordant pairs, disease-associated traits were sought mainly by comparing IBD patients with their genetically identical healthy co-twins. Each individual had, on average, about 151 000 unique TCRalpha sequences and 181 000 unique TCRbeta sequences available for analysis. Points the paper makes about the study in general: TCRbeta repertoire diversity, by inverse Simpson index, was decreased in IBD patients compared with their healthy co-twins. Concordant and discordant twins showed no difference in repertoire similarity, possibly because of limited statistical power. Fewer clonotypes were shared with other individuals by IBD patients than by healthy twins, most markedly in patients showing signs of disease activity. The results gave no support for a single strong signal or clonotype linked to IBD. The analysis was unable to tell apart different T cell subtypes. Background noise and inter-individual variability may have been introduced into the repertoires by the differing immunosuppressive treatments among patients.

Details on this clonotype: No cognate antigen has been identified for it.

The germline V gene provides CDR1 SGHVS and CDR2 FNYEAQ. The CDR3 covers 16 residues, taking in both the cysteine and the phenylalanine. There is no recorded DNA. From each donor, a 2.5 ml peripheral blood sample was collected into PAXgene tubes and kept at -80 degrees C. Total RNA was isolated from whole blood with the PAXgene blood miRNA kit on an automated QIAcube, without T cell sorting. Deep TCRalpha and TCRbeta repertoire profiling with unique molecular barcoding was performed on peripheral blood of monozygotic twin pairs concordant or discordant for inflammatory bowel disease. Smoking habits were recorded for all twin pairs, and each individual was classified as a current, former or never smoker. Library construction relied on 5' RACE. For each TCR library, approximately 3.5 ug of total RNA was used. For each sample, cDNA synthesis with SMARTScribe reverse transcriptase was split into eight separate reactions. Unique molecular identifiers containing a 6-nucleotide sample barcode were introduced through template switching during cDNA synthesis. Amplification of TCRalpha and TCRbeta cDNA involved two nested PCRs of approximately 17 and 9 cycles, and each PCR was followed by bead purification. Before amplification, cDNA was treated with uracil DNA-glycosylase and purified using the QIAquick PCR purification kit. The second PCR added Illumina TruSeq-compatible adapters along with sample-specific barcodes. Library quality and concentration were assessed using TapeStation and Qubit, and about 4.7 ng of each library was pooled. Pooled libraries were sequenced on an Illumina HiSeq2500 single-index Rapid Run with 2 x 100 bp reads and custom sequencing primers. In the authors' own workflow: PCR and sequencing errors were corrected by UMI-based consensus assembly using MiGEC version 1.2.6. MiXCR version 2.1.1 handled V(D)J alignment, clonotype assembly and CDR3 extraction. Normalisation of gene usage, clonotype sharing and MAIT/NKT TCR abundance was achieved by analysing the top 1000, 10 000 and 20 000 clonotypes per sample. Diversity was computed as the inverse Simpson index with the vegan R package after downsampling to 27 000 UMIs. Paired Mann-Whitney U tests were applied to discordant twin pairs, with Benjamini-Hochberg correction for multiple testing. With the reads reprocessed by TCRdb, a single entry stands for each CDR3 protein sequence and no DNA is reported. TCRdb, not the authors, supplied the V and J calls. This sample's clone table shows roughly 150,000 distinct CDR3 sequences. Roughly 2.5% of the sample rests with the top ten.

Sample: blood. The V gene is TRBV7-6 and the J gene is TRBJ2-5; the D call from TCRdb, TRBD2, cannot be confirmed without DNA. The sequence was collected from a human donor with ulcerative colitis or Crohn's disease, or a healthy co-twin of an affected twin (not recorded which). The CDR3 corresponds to CVSSLRGGGAGETQYF.